These T cell receptor beta chains were read from a single sample in a study of cytomegalovirus exposure and HLA in healthy donors. TCRdb keeps only in-frame clones here, not all; method: immunoSEQ multiplex PCR. Of about 180,000 clones in the sample, over 80% were seen once. Sequencing was carried out using PBMCs. These receptors were obtained from a boy younger than 10 in good health and CMV-seronegative. Both conserved end residues are part of each CDR3. A D gene is named only where the DNA matches it firmly.

d_gene: TRBD1
j_gene: TRBJ1-1
len: 15
v_gene: TRBV25-1
CDR3aa: CASSDAGTANTEAFF
CDR3nt: TGTGCCAGCAGTGATGCCGGGACAGCGAACACTGAAGCTTTCTTT

d_gene: TRBD2
j_gene: TRBJ2-1
len: 16
v_gene: TRBV4-3
CDR3aa: CASSQDLRGRALEQFF
CDR3nt: TGCGCCAGCAGCCAAGATTTACGAGGGAGGGCACTTGAGCAGTTCTTC

d_gene: NA
j_gene: TRBJ1-4
len: 14
v_gene: TRBV28
CDR3aa: CASSSGVTNEKLFF
CDR3nt: TGTGCCAGCAGTTCAGGGGTGACTAATGAAAAACTGTTTTTT

d_gene: NA
j_gene: TRBJ2-2
len: 15
v_gene: TRBV5-6
CDR3aa: CASSPALRHTGELFF
CDR3nt: TGTGCCAGCAGCCCCGCCTTGCGTCACACCGGGGAGCTGTTTTTT

d_gene: TRBD2
j_gene: TRBJ2-6
len: 17
v_gene: TRBV7-2
CDR3aa: CASSPTSGAPGANVLTF
CDR3nt: TGTGCCAGCAGCCCAACTAGCGGGGCACCTGGGGCCAACGTCCTGACTTTC

d_gene: NA
j_gene: TRBJ2-7
len: 12
v_gene: TRBV6-5
CDR3aa: CASRATSYEQYF
CDR3nt: TGTGCCAGCAGAGCAACCTCCTACGAGCAGTACTTC

d_gene: TRBD1
j_gene: TRBJ2-5
len: 13
v_gene: TRBV5-5
CDR3aa: CASSGGQQETQYF
CDR3nt: TGTGCCAGCAGCGGGGGACAGCAAGAGACCCAGTACTTC

d_gene: TRBD1
j_gene: TRBJ2-5
len: 17
v_gene: TRBV4-3
CDR3aa: CASSQDLTGSAQETQYF
CDR3nt: TGCGCCAGCAGCCAAGACCTGACAGGGTCCGCCCAAGAGACCCAGTACTTC

d_gene: NA
j_gene: TRBJ1-2
len: 13
v_gene: TRBV28
CDR3aa: CASTNPGVYGYTF
CDR3nt: TGTGCCAGCACCAACCCAGGGGTTTATGGCTACACCTTC

d_gene: TRBD1
j_gene: TRBJ1-3
len: 14
v_gene: TRBV12-5
CDR3aa: CASGFQGAGNTIYF
CDR3nt: TGTGCTAGTGGTTTTCAGGGGGCTGGAAACACCATATATTTT